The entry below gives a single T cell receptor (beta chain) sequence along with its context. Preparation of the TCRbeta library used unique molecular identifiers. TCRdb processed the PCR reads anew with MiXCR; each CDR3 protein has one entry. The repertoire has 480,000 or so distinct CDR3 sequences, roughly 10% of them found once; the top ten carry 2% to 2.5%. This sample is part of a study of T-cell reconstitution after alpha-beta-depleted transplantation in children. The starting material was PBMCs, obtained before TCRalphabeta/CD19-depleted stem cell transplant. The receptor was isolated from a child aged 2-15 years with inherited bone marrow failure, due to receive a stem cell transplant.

CDR3 region: CAWSVRDAYSGELFF. CDR3 sequence (DNA): TGTGCCTGGAGTGTACGGGACGCCTACTCCGGGGAGCTGTTTTTT. The J gene is TRBJ2-2, the V gene TRBV30; perhaps D is TRBD1 or TRBD2 (5 bases each). Germline V gives CDR1 GTSNPN, CDR2 SVGIG (reference sequence). There are 15 residues in the CDR3. V dropped 0 bases and J dropped 6 bases, with 14 bases sitting between them.